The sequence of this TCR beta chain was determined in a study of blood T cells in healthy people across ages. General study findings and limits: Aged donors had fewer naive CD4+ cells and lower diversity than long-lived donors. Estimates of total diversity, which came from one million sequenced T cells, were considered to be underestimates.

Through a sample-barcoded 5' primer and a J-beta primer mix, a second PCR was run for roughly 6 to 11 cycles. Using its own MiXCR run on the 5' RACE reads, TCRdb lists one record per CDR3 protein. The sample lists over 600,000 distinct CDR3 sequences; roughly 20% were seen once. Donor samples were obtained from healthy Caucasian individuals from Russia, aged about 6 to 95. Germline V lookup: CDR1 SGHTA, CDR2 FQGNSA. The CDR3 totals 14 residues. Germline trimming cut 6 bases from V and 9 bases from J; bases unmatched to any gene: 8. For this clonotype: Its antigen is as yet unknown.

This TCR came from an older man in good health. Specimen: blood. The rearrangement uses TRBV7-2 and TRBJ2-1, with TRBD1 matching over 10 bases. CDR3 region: CASRMRQGAVEQFF. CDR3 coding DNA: TGTGCCAGCAGGATGCGACAGGGGGCTGTTGAGCAGTTCTTC.